The subject of this entry is one TCR beta chain. Its antigen is still unknown. This sample was included in a study of CD8+CD57+ T cells in acquired aplastic anemia. On the study more broadly: Sorted cells (CD4+ and CD8+) yielded DNA amounts that averaged around 3.5 ug. Whole-study findings and limits: A set of around 30 CD8+ CDR3 sequences was shared between patients and controls, and these sequences appeared highly expressed in patients. Patients and healthy controls showed no significant CD8+ Simpson's diversity difference.

The TCR beta profiling, which covered VDJ combination and CDR3 sequence, was carried out using genomic DNA as the template. One entry per CDR3 protein results from TCRdb running MiXCR on the reads. Here the sample spans about 190,000 distinct CDR3 sequences, around 59% being singletons. Germline values: CDR1 LNHDA, CDR2 SQIVND (reference sequence). V was pared by 8 bases and J by 8 bases, with 9 bases between. The CDR3 runs 10 residues. The V and J genes are TRBV19 and TRBJ1-2; D is possibly TRBD1 (5 bases). The receptor's source is a human donor in good health, serving as a control. Sequencing input: sorted CD4+, CD8+, or CD8+CD57+ T cells (not recorded which) from PBMCs. The CDR3 DNA is TGTGCCAGTGAAGGGGAAGGCTACACCTTC. It yields the protein CASEGEGYTF. Variable domain in full (rest from reference TRBV19 and TRBJ1-2): DGGITQSPKYLFRKEGQNVTLSCEQNLNHDAMYWYRQDPGQGLRLIYYSQIVNDFQKGDIAEGYSVSREKKESFPLTVTSAQKNPTAFYLCASEGEGYTFGSGTRLTVV.